Sequencing of this TCR beta chain was carried out in a study of T cells in Graves' hyperthyroidism and ophthalmopathy (dated by TCRdb to the late 2010s). Context from the whole study: Peripheral blood was collected at initial diagnosis, before any treatment. To identify distinguishing TCR V-J signatures, a discovery cohort of 95 to 100 patients was used, comprising under 45 with Graves' ophthalmopathy and around 57 with stable Graves' hyperthyroidism. Prospective prediction of ophthalmopathy was tested in an independent validation cohort of about 19 hyperthyroidism patients and 17 patients who later progressed to ophthalmopathy. The approximately 98 discovery patients were randomly divided into training and test sets at a 7:3 ratio. In addition, the study compared T-cell repertoires in thyroid tissue and in blood from over 5 Graves' hyperthyroidism patients. After blood sampling, hyperthyroidism patients were treated with methimazole at a starting dose of 30 mg daily, and ophthalmopathy patients were treated with high-dose intravenous methylprednisolone. According to the paper, TCR Vbeta CDR3 sequencing was carried out on some 140 peripheral blood samples, which came from over 40 ophthalmopathy, about 75 hyperthyroidism and about 17 progressor patients. On the study overall, not on this receptor specifically: Sample size was not statistically predetermined, and blinding of investigators to group allocation was not performed. Most expanded thyroid clonotypes (frequency above 0.001) were also detected in blood, suggesting blood repertoires may reflect thyroid immune responses. Ophthalmopathy was separated from stable hyperthyroidism by a 13 V-J signature model, with just over 85% sensitivity and just over 81% specificity obtained in cross-validation and 80%/75% obtained in testing. During validation, the model predicted progression to ophthalmopathy a median of approximately 7 months ahead of onset, with roughly 65% sensitivity and more than 72% specificity.

In its sample, this clonotype was seen many times. What this receptor recognizes is not known. Base qualities are not at hand, and no much larger clone is one base apart. The hyperthyroidism patients were between 18 and 65 years old and newly diagnosed, with a disease duration of less than 2 months. Any patient with an uncontrolled infection, another autoimmune disease, pregnancy or lactation was excluded. Diagnoses were based on clinical symptoms, serum thyroxine and TRAb, thyroid ultrasound and orbital computed tomography. Blood from progressor patients was drawn when they were first diagnosed with hyperthyroidism, before any ophthalmopathy symptoms appeared. PBMCs were isolated from 7.5 to 10 ml of fresh peripheral blood by Ficoll-Paque density gradient centrifugation. Progressor patients were defined as those initially diagnosed with Graves' hyperthyroidism in whom ophthalmopathy developed during follow-up. Trizol reagent was used to extract total RNA, and RNA quality was then checked on an Agilent 2100 Bioanalyzer.

Amplification of TCR beta CDR3 regions was carried out from RNA transcripts. For the first round of RT-PCR on the TCR CDR3, the HTBI primer set was used together with the Qiagen OneStep RT-PCR kit. The libraries were constructed in a second round of multiplex PCR and then size-selected and purified. The libraries were sequenced on an Illumina HiSeq2000 using paired-end 100 bp reads. On the study's bioinformatics: SOAPnuke was used to process the raw data, throwing out any read that contained adapters or uncalled bases, had a mean Phred below 15, or lacked an exact constant-primer or identifier match. COPE v1.2.5 was used to merge high-quality paired reads, and clonotypes were defined as unique nucleotide sequences. MiTCR v1.1 was used to align clonotypes to the IMGT TRBV, TRBD and TRBJ reference segments. The analysis was restricted to V-J combinations with a frequency above 0.0001, which together covered about 99% of the repertoires. A TCS score was defined as the ratio between F50 (clonal expansion) and ExV (chaos), using BLOSUM62-based TCRdist between CDR3 peptides within each V-J. Welch's t-statistics and random forest reduced fewer than 550 V-J features to fewer than 15, which were used in a naive Bayes classifier (R e1071). TCRdb trimmed public reads at Q25 via fastp, called clones via MiXCR and kept in-frame beta chains. Duplicate CDR3 protein sequences are folded into a single record with the most common DNA and genes. The V and J calls were not made by the authors but by TCRdb's processing. This sample has around 340,000 distinct CDR3 sequences in its table, and approximately 18% of those were observed once. Around a third of the sample is held by the ten biggest clonotypes.

V has 0 bases trimmed and J has 5 bases trimmed; junction bases matching no gene number 8. Taken from the germline V gene (reference sequence), the CDR1 and CDR2 loops are DFQATT and SNEGSKA. The CDR3 has 15 amino acids, counting the end cysteine and phenylalanine. The only DNA kept is the CDR3, 45 bases in frame from the first base. Specimen: blood. The clonotype was recovered from a woman in her twenties or thirties with Graves' hyperthyroidism that later progressed to Graves' ophthalmopathy. The V and J genes are TRBV20-1 and TRBJ2-5; 8 of the junction bases match TRBD2. The CDR3 amino acid sequence is: CSARDGLAGLETQYF. The nucleotide sequence is given as TGCAGTGCTAGAGACGGGCTAGCGGGCCTGGAGACCCAGTACTTC.